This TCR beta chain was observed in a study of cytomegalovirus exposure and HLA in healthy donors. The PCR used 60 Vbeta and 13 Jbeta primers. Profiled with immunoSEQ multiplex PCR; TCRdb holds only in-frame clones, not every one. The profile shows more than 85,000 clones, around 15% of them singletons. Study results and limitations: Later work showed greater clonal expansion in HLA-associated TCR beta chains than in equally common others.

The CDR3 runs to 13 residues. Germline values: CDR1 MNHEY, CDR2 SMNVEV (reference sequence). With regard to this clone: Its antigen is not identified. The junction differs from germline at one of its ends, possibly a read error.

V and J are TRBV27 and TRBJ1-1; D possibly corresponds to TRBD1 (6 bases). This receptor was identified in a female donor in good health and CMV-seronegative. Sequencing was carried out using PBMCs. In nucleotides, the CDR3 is TGTGCCAGCAGTTTATCGGCGGGGGGCTACGCTTTATTT. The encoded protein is CASSLSAGGYALF.